Shown below are 13 T cell receptor beta chains from a single sample sequenced in a study of T cells in women clearing cervical HPV infection. Sequenced by immunoSEQ multiplex PCR; TCRdb stores in-frame clones only, minus some. The listing records under 40,000 clones. Sequencing was carried out using blood buffy coat. The receptors were gathered from a woman aged 18-70 years with a cervical HPV16 infection that either progressed to CIN3+ or cleared (not recorded which).

With regard to this clone: The read terminates 3 residues ahead of where the CDR3 ends, so the germline J gene completes it. V and J are TRBV18 and TRBJ1-2; no definite D call. The CDR3 is 14 amino acids. Germline values: CDR1 KGHSH, CDR2 LQKENI. CDR3 in amino acids: CASSPAVLTDRYTF. The CDR3 bases that were read are TGTGCCAGCTCACCGGCAGTCCTCACAGATAGG.

Regarding this clone: The missing CDR3 end, 3 residues past where the read stops, is filled in from the germline J gene. The chain combines TRBV2 with TRBJ2-7; 7 bases map to TRBD1. This CDR3 contains 12 residues. Germline V gene sequence: CDR1 SNHLY, CDR2 FYNNEI. Trimming took 4 bases from V and 3 from J; bases not matched to a gene: 0. The CDR3 here is CASSGTGYEQYF. The sequenced part of the CDR3 DNA is TGTGCCAGCAGTGGGACAGGCTACGAG.

Remarks on this clone: The CDR3 end is not reached by the read, which stops 3 residues before it; the germline J gene fills it in. The V and J genes are TRBV30 and TRBJ2-3, with 7 nucleotides matching TRBD2. Germline V lookup: CDR1 GTSNPN, CDR2 SVGIG (reference sequence). Germline trimming cut 0 bases from V and 3 bases from J; bases unmatched to any gene: 3. This CDR3 has 14 amino acids. Partial CDR3 DNA: TGTGCCTGGAGTGTGGGCGGGGGTACAGATACG. Translated, it gives CAWSVGGGTDT. The whole CDR3 reads CAWSVGGGTDTQYF.

Concerning this clone: The read ends 3 residues shy of where the CDR3 ends; the end is completed using the germline J gene. V gene TRBV18 combines with J gene TRBJ2-2; 8 bases line up with TRBD2. From germline, CDR1 is KGHSH and CDR2 LQKENI. CDR3 length equals 18 residues. The DNA read from the CDR3 is TGTGCCAGCTCACCACCAGTCGGGGGGGCGGCTGGGGCCAACGTG. It yields the protein CASSPPVGGAAGANV. The whole CDR3 sequence is CASSPPVGGAAGANVLFF.

Worth noting for this clone: The read terminates 3 residues ahead of where the CDR3 ends, so the germline J gene completes it. V usage is TRBV5-1 and J usage is TRBJ1-1, with D perhaps TRBD1 (6 bases). The germline V and J ends were trimmed by 3 bases and 5 bases, with 20 bases remaining between them. Germline V gene lookup returns CDR1 SGHRS and CDR2 YFSETQ. The CDR3 extends over 16 amino acids. Here the CDR3 reads CASSSLGGGGGTEAFF. The sequenced part of the CDR3 DNA is TGCGCCAGCAGCTCTCTCGGAGGGGGTGGAGGGACTGAA.

A word on this clone: The read terminates 3 residues before the CDR3 end, so the remaining end is supplied by the germline J gene. The chain employs TRBV5-1 and TRBJ2-7, with D maybe TRBD2 (7 bases). This CDR3 has 12 amino acids. Trimming pared 8 bases from V and 6 bases from J, leaving 15 bases between. Germline lookup yields CDR1 SGHRS and CDR2 YFSETQ. CDR3 DNA (partial): TGCGCCAGTCGGGGGGCACCCGGCGAG. Translating it yields CASRGAPGE. The whole CDR3 region reads CASRGAPGEQYF.

Regarding this clone: The CDR3 is cut off 3 residues early in the read; its end comes from the germline J gene. The chain links TRBV18 to TRBJ1-3; 10 bases line up with TRBD1. V dropped 9 bases and J dropped 1; count of bases not matched to a gene: 15. The CDR3 extends over 18 amino acids. Germline-derived CDR1 and CDR2 are KGHSH and LQKENI. The DNA read from the CDR3 is TGTGCCAGTACGAAACTCGGGACAGGGGTTTTTTCTGGAAACACC. Translation gives CASTKLGTGVFSGNT. The entire CDR3 sequence reads CASTKLGTGVFSGNTIYF.

On this clone: The DNA ends 3 residues before the CDR3 does, and the rest of the CDR3 is filled in from the germline J gene. The chain couples TRBV7-2 to TRBJ1-2; TRBD1 is a possible D gene (5 bases). This CDR3 is 13 amino acids long. CDR1 is SGHTA, CDR2 FQGNSA, per germline. CDR3 DNA (partial): TGTGCCAGCAGCTTATGGGAGGGGTACGGC. Translating it yields CASSLWEGYG. The whole CDR3 protein reads CASSLWEGYGYTF.

In regard to this clone: The CDR3 end lies 3 residues beyond the end of the read and is filled in from the germline J gene. V is TRBV19 and J is TRBJ1-1; 9 positions agree with TRBD1. Trimming took 6 bases from V and 5 from J; bases not matched to a gene: 16. There are 17 residues in the CDR3. Per the germline V gene, CDR1 is LNHDA and CDR2 is SQIVND (reference sequence). The sequenced part of the CDR3 DNA is TGTGCCAGTAGCCTAGGTACAGGGGGCCGAATGAGGACTGAA. Translation gives CASSLGTGGRMRTE. The CDR3, in full, reads CASSLGTGGRMRTEAFF.

In the case of this clone: The read terminates 3 residues ahead of where the CDR3 ends, so the germline J gene completes it. This chain uses TRBV7-2 with TRBJ1-1, with 8 bases identical to TRBD1. The CDR3 totals 15 residues. Per the germline V gene, CDR1 is SGHTA and CDR2 is FQGNSA. The V segment lost 2 bases and the J segment 6 bases; nucleotides outside the gene matches: 8. The CDR3 region is CASSLPQDRASEAFF. The covered CDR3 bases are TGTGCCAGCAGCTTACCTCAGGACAGGGCTTCTGAA.

As regards this clone: The observed sequence ends 3 residues before the CDR3 terminus, with the missing tail filled in from the germline J gene. This chain uses TRBV19 with TRBJ1-2; D is unclear. The CDR3 covers 15 residues. The germline V gene encodes CDR1 LNHDA and CDR2 SQIVND (reference sequence). The CDR3 loop reads CASSVWRSGVSDYTF. The sequenced part of the CDR3 DNA is TGTGCCAGTAGTGTTTGGCGGAGCGGGGTTTCCGAC.

Concerning this clone: The CDR3 goes on 3 residues after the read ends, and that part is filled in from the germline J gene. The rearrangement uses TRBV5-6 and TRBJ2-4; a possible D gene is TRBD1 (5 bases). Germline V gene sequence: CDR1 SGHDT, CDR2 YYEEEE. The CDR3 has 12 residues. The CDR3 sequence is CASSVTGSGQYF. CDR3 bases read: TGTGCCAGCAGCGTAACAGGTTCCGGT.

The sequenced part of the CDR3 DNA is TGTGCCAGTAGAAATACAGGGGAGTCGGGGGAG. This encodes CASRNTGESGE. The entire CDR3 reads CASRNTGESGELFF. This chain joins TRBV19 and TRBJ2-2; 7 bases map to TRBD1. The CDR3 end is not reached by the read, which stops 3 residues before it; the germline J gene fills it in. This CDR3 is 14 amino acids long. Germline loops: CDR1 LNHDA, CDR2 SQIVND (reference sequence). V was pared by 6 bases and J by 8 bases, with 9 bases of the junction left unmatched.